This T cell receptor beta chain was identified during a study of blood T cell repertoires in COVID-19. Study context: The origin of the acute and convalescent COVID-19 samples was the United States, Italy and Spain. PBMCs, B-cell-depleted T cells, or T cells were the source of the cDNA or gDNA that made up the material.

Measured with immunoSEQ multiplex PCR; TCRdb has only the in-frame clones, and not every one. The sample holds roughly 73,000 clones, more than 75% seen once. The CDR3 consists of 14 residues. Germline loops: CDR1 MNHNY, CDR2 SVGAGI (reference sequence). V dropped 6 bases and J dropped 6; count of bases not matched to a gene: 10. Source material: peripheral blood. The genes are TRBV6-6 and TRBJ2-7; the match to TRBD1 covers 8 bases. The TCR sequence derives from a woman at least 80 years old with active or convalescent COVID-19. The CDR3 reads CASRERDRTGEQYF. In DNA form, the CDR3 reads TGTGCCAGCAGAGAAAGGGACAGGACGGGCGAGCAGTACTTC.